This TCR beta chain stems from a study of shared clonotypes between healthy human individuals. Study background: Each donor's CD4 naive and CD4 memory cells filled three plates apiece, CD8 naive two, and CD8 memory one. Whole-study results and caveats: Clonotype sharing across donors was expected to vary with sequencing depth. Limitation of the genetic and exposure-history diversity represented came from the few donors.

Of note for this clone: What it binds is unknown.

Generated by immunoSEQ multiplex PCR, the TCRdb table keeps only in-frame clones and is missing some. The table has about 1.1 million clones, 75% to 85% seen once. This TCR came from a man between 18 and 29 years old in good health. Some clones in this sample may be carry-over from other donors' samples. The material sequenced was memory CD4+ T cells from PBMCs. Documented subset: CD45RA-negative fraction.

CDR3 loop: CASAGRSNEKLFF. CDR3 DNA: TGTGCCAGCGCGGGACGGTCTAATGAAAAACTGTTTTTT. The rearrangement uses TRBV2 and TRBJ1-4; maybe TRBD1 (5 bases). This CDR3 has 13 residues. V was cut by 8 bases and J by 3 bases, with 10 bases left in between. Per germline, CDR1 SNHLY and CDR2 FYNNEI.